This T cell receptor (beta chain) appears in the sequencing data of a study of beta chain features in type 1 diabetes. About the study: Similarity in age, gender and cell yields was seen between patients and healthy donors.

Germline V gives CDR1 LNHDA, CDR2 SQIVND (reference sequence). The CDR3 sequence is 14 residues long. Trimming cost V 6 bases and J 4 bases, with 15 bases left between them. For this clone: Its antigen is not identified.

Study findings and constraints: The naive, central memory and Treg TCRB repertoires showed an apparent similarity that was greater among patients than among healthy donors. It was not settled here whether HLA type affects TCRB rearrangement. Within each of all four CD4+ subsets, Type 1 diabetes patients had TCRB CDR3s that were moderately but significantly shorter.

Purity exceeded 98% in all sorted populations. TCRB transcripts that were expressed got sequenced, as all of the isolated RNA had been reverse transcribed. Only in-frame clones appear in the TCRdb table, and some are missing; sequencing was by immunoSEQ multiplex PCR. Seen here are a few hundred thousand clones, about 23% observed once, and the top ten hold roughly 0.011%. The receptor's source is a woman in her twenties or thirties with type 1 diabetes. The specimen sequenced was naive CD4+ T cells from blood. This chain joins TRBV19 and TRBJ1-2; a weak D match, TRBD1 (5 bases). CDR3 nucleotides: TGTGCCAGTAGGGCAGAACAGGTCTTCTATGGCTACACCTTC. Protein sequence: CASRAEQVFYGYTF.